Below, 13 T cell receptor beta chains from the same sample are listed, as sequenced in a study of glioma-infiltrating T cells (dated by TCRdb to 2016 to 2017). This sample was sequenced with an Illumina MiSeq. The iRepertoire nested amplicon-rescue multiplex PCR (arm-PCR) platform was used to amplify TCR alpha and beta CDR3 regions from RNA. TCRdb handled the public reads itself, with Q25 trimming in fastp and clone calling in MiXCR, and kept productive beta chains. Duplicate CDR3 protein sequences are folded into a single record with the most common DNA and genes. The sample profile shows 400,000 or so distinct CDR3 sequences; 41% of them were found once. The ten most abundant clones make up 9.5% to 15% of the sample. Material for sequencing was glioma tissue, nonneoplastic brain tissue, or PBMCs (not recorded which). All receptors derive from a human donor with low-grade glioma or glioblastoma, undergoing nonglioma brain surgery, or in good health (not recorded which).

This chain joins TRBV7-2 and TRBJ2-5, with D hard to call. The CDR3 is made up of 17 amino acids. Germline lookup yields CDR1 SGHTA and CDR2 FQGNSA. Trimming stripped 3 bases from V and 0 bases from J, with 17 bases between. As DNA, the CDR3 is TGTGCCAGCAGCTTCTTGCGCCAATCGGTGTACCAAGAGACCCAGTACTTC. Translated: CASSFLRQSVYQETQYF. The full variable domain, completed using reference TRBV7-2 and TRBJ2-5, is GAGVSQSPSNKVTEKGKDVELRCDPISGHTALYWYRQSLGQGLEFLIYFQGNSAPDKSGLPSDRFSAERTGGSVSTLTIQRTQQEDSAVYLCASSFLRQSVYQETQYFGPGTRLLVL.

This chain joins TRBV5-4 and TRBJ2-1; a weak D match, TRBD2 (5 bases). The V gene's germline CDR1 is SGHNT and CDR2 YYREEE (reference sequence). The CDR3 totals 15 residues. Between the trimmed V and J ends, which lost 2 bases and 2 bases, there was a span of 11 bases. The CDR3 region has the DNA TGTGCCAGCAGCTTAGACCCTAGCCCCTACAATGAGCAGTTCTTC. Protein sequence: CASSLDPSPYNEQFF.

This chain connects TRBV7-2 to TRBJ2-7; 10 nucleotides align to TRBD1. CDR1 and CDR2 from the germline V gene are SGHTA and FQGNSA. The CDR3 has 16 amino acids. The V gene end was trimmed by 4 bases and the J gene end by 4 bases; junction bases not matched to a gene: 10. CDR3 sequence reads: CASSSLGDRGQYEQYF. As DNA, the CDR3 is TGTGCCAGCAGCTCACTGGGTGACAGGGGGCAGTACGAGCAGTACTTC. Drawing the rest from reference TRBV7-2 and TRBJ2-7, the complete variable domain is GAGVSQSPSNKVTEKGKDVELRCDPISGHTALYWYRQSLGQGLEFLIYFQGNSAPDKSGLPSDRFSAERTGGSVSTLTIQRTQQEDSAVYLCASSSLGDRGQYEQYFGPGTRLTVT.

This clonotype has a count of ten or more. This sequence joins TRBV27 and TRBJ2-7; D uncertain. CDR3 length: 13 amino acids. The ends were cut back, 6 bases at V and 0 bases at J, with 9 bases in the middle. Germline V gene sequence: CDR1 MNHEY, CDR2 SMNVEV (reference sequence). The CDR3 is CASSPLNSYEQYF. The DNA of the CDR3 is TGTGCCAGCAGCCCACTAAACTCCTACGAGCAGTACTTC.

This clonotype was detected a few times. The rearrangement uses TRBV2 and TRBJ1-5; maybe TRBD1 (5 bases). The CDR3 length is 13 residues. V was trimmed by 4 bases and J by 7 bases, leaving 11 bases between them. Germline assignment: CDR1 SNHLY and CDR2 FYNNEI. As DNA, the CDR3 is TGTGCCAGCAGTGCAGGGAGGGAACAGCCCCAGCATTTT. It is translated as CASSAGREQPQHF.

The chain recombines TRBV28 with TRBJ2-2, with TRBD2 as a possible D gene (6 bases). The CDR3 covers 16 residues. V lost 7 bases and J lost 4, with 19 bases in between. Germline CDR1 MDHEN, CDR2 SYDVKM. CDR3 coding DNA: TGTGCCAGCATCCCGGCCCGGACTATCACCACCGGGGAGCTGTTTTTT. This codes for CASIPARTITTGELFF.

The CDR3 here is CASSPRGASYEQYF. The CDR3, as DNA: TGTGCCAGCAGCCCCCGGGGAGCGTCCTACGAGCAGTACTTC. This chain connects TRBV7-9 to TRBJ2-7, with a weak D call TRBD2 (5 bases). Germline CDR1 reads SEHNR; CDR2 reads FQNEAQ (reference sequence). V was clipped by 5 bases and J by 1 base, with 12 bases between them. The CDR3 runs to 14 residues. Full variable domain (remainder filled in from reference TRBV7-9 and TRBJ2-7): DTGVSQNPRHKITKRGQNVTFRCDPISEHNRLYWYRQTLGQGPEFLTYFQNEAQLEKSRLLSDRFSAERPKGSFSTLEIQRTEQGDSAMYLCASSPRGASYEQYFGPGTRLTVT.

The chain carries TRBV28 and TRBJ2-2, with a weak D call TRBD2 (6 bases). The length of the CDR3 is 13 residues. The V end lost 4 bases, the J end lost 15 bases, and 18 bases lay between the germline ends. The germline V gene has CDR1 MDHEN and CDR2 SYDVKM. CDR3 protein: CASSSLTSVGLFF. The DNA for the CDR3 is TGTGCCAGCAGTTCTCTGACTAGTGTAGGGTTGTTTTTT.

This clonotype was counted between two and nine times. The chain links TRBV20-1 to TRBJ2-1, with unresolved D. CDR1 DFQATT and CDR2 SNEGSKA come from the germline V gene (reference sequence). With 1 base removed from V and 10 bases from J, the gap between germline ends came to 20 bases. CDR3 length: 15 amino acids. This CDR3 reads CSARAFKSPSEEQFF. The CDR3 region has the DNA TGCAGTGCTAGAGCCTTCAAAAGCCCCAGTGAGGAGCAGTTCTTC.

In its sample, this clonotype was seen once. V usage is TRBV7-2 and J usage is TRBJ2-2; either TRBD1 or TRBD2 may fit D (5 bases each). In germline, CDR1 is SGHTA, CDR2 FQGNSA. This CDR3 spans 16 amino acids. Trimming left V 1 base short and J 7 bases short, with 16 bases between. This chain's CDR3 is CASSLGQPGVGGELFF. CDR3 nucleotides: TGTGCCAGCAGCTTAGGACAGCCCGGGGTCGGCGGGGAGCTGTTTTTT.

This clonotype was counted many times. This chain links TRBV28 with TRBJ2-1; D is possibly TRBD2 (7 bases). V was pared by 6 bases and J by 8 bases, with 20 bases between. Per the germline V gene, CDR1 is MDHEN and CDR2 is SYDVKM. The CDR3 loop spans 15 amino acids. CDR3 loop: CASSPGGGRRDEQFF. The CDR3 DNA reads TGTGCCAGCAGCCCTGGGGGGGGCCGGCGGGATGAGCAGTTCTTC.

About this clonotype itself: An end of the junction differs from the germline gene, which may be a read error. This sequence joins TRBV7-9 and TRBJ2-1, with D uncertain. Per germline, CDR1 SEHNR and CDR2 FQNEAQ (reference sequence). This CDR3 region has 14 residues. The CDR3 sequence: CSSSPSRSYNEQFF. The CDR3 nucleotides read TGTTCCAGCAGCCCGAGCAGATCCTACAATGAGCAGTTCTTC.

This clonotype was found once. This is likely a read error, given that the CDR3 carries no conserved phenylalanine or tryptophan at its end. The CDR3 sequence is CASSAGTGVEETQYL. CDR3 nucleotides: TGTGCCAGCAGTGCCGGGACAGGGGTTGAAGAGACCCAGTACTTA. The chain combines TRBV28 with TRBJ2-5, with 10 bases fitting TRBD1. Germline V lookup: CDR1 MDHEN, CDR2 SYDVKM. The CDR3 covers 15 residues. V trimming: 5 bases; J trimming: 3 bases; junction bases outside the gene matches: 6.